Listed here are 14 T cell receptor beta chains from one sample, sequenced in a study of blood T cell repertoires in COVID-19. The method was immunoSEQ multiplex PCR; TCRdb's version includes in-frame clones alone and lacks a portion of them. The table includes around 250,000 clones, roughly 84% detected once. Sequenced material: PBMCs or T cells enriched from blood (not recorded which). The receptors were gathered from a woman aged 45 to 65 who had been exposed to COVID-19.

The rearrangement uses TRBV18 and TRBJ2-1; possibly TRBD2 for D (6 bases). Germline CDR1 is KGHSH and CDR2 is LQKENI. Trimming pared 6 bases from V and 7 bases from J, leaving 10 bases between. This CDR3 is built from 12 residues. This CDR3 is CASSPGLNEQFF. Here the CDR3 DNA reads TGTGCCAGCTCGCCTGGACTAAATGAGCAGTTCTTC.

There are a few counts of this clone. This chain joins TRBV6-5 and TRBJ1-1; no clear D. The V gene lost 5 bases and the J gene lost 0 bases, with 13 bases spanning the gap. CDR3 length: 15 amino acids. The germline V gene has CDR1 MNHEY and CDR2 SVGAGI. The CDR3 region has the DNA TGTGCCAGCAGTCGTGACTTAGATCTGAACACTGAAGCTTTCTTT. Its protein is CASSRDLDLNTEAFF.

V is TRBV11-2 and J is TRBJ2-7, with D perhaps matching TRBD2 (5 bases). The CDR3 sequence is 15 residues long. V shed 3 bases and J shed 5 bases, with 17 bases lying between them. The germline gives CDR1 SGHAT, CDR2 FQNNGV. The CDR3 nucleotides are TGTGCCAGCAGCTTCAGGCGCTCGGGGAGCGACGAGCAGTACTTC. Translated: CASSFRRSGSDEQYF.

V gene TRBV12-3 or TRBV12-4 combines with J gene TRBJ1-5, with TRBD1 identical over 7 bases. The CDR3 extends over 12 amino acids. The trim removed 7 bases at V and 10 bases at J, leaving 7 bases unmatched. The CDR3 nucleotides are TGTGCCAGCAATTACAGGGGATCCCCCCAGCATTTT. This translates into CASNYRGSPQHF.

This clone showed up just once. This chain uses TRBV5-4 with TRBJ2-5, with D possibly TRBD1 on 5 matching bases. The CDR3 extends over 15 amino acids. The V end lost 3 bases, the J end lost 4 bases, and 16 bases lay between the germline ends. Germline loops: CDR1 SGHNT, CDR2 YYREEE (reference sequence). For the CDR3, the DNA is TGTGCCAGCAGCTGGGCGGAAGGAAGGGGAGAGACCCAGTACTTC. Protein product: CASSWAEGRGETQYF. The full variable domain, completed using reference TRBV5-4 and TRBJ2-5, is ETGVTQSPTHLIKTRGQQVTLRCSSQSGHNTVSWYQQALGQGPQFIFQYYREEENGRGNFPPRFSGLQFPNYSSELNVNALELDDSALYLCASSWAEGRGETQYFGPGTRLLVL.

The chain couples TRBV3-1 (or the pseudogene TRBV3-2) to TRBJ2-6, with unresolved D. The CDR3 loop spans 15 amino acids. Trimming shortened V by 0 bases and J by 4 bases, and 7 bases separated the two germline ends. CDR1 is LGHDT, CDR2 YNNKEL, per germline (reference sequence). The CDR3 loop reads CASSQDQAGANVLTF. Here the CDR3 DNA reads TGTGCCAGCAGCCAAGACCAGGCCGGGGCCAACGTCCTGACTTTC.

The gene calls are TRBV7-8 and TRBJ1-3; weak D call: TRBD1 (5 bases). Germline V lookup: CDR1 SGHVS, CDR2 FQNEAQ. Trimming removed 5 bases at V and 8 bases at J, with 13 bases between. The CDR3 covers 13 residues. The CDR3 DNA sequence: TGTGCCAGCAGCGTGGACACCAGGGACACCATATATTTT. Translating gives CASSVDTRDTIYF.

The rearrangement uses TRBV27 and TRBJ1-1; the match to TRBD1 covers 8 bases. Trimming removed 2 bases from V and 3 bases from J; junction bases left unmatched: 5. CDR3 size: 15 residues. Germline lookup yields CDR1 MNHEY and CDR2 SMNVEV (reference sequence). This CDR3 is CASSLTTGGDTEAFF. The CDR3, as DNA: TGTGCCAGCAGTTTAACAACAGGGGGAGACACTGAAGCTTTCTTT.

The chain uses TRBV11-2 and TRBJ2-7; possibly TRBD1 for D (6 bases). CDR3 length: 14 residues. Germline values: CDR1 SGHAT, CDR2 FQNNGV. With 5 bases removed from V and 2 bases from J, the gap between germline ends came to 13 bases. The CDR3 protein is CASSRGTRAYEQYF. CDR3 bases: TGTGCCAGCAGCAGGGGGACAAGAGCCTACGAGCAGTACTTC.

A single count supports this clone. The rearrangement uses TRBV5-4 and TRBJ2-1, with 7 bases identical to TRBD2. The CDR3 has 15 residues. Trimming removed 3 bases from V and 8 bases from J; junction bases left unmatched: 11. Per germline, CDR1 SGHNT and CDR2 YYREEE (reference sequence). CDR3 in amino acids: CASSYDGDYQHEQFF. The CDR3 DNA sequence: TGTGCCAGCAGCTACGACGGGGACTATCAACATGAGCAGTTCTTC.

In regard to this clone: Germline is not matched at one junction end, which may reflect a read error. The chain combines TRBV7-2 with TRBJ2-5, with D possibly being TRBD2 (6 bases). Germline loops: CDR1 SGHTA, CDR2 FQGNSA. CDR3 length: 17 residues. The DNA of the CDR3 is TGTGCCAGCAGCTGGACTTCCACAATTGGGACTCAAGGGACCCAGTACTTC. As protein: CASSWTSTIGTQGTQYF.

The V gene is TRBV27, the J gene TRBJ1-5, with D perhaps TRBD1 (6 bases). The CDR3 has 17 amino acids. The germline gives CDR1 MNHEY, CDR2 SMNVEV (reference sequence). The V and J ends lost 4 bases and 4 bases respectively, with 20 bases between them. The CDR3 region has the DNA TGTGCCAGCAGTTCCTCCGGGGGGCCAGGTCGTAATCAGCCCCAGCATTTT. Amino acids: CASSSSGGPGRNQPQHF.

This clone was recorded a few times. This chain joins TRBV29-1 and TRBJ2-5, with a weak D call TRBD2 (5 bases). Germline CDR1 is SQVTM and CDR2 is ANQGSEA. The CDR3 is made up of 15 amino acids. V was cut by 3 bases and J by 1 base, with 15 bases left in between. CDR3 sequence: CSVDQHRGPQETQYF. The CDR3 DNA follows: TGCAGCGTTGACCAGCACCGGGGTCCCCAAGAGACCCAGTACTTC. The entire variable domain, with the rest obtained from reference TRBV29-1 and TRBJ2-5, is as follows: SAVISQKPSRDICQRGTSLTIQCQVDSQVTMMFWYRQQPGQSLTLIATANQGSEATYESGFVIDKFPISRPNLTFSTLTVSNMSPEDSSIYLCSVDQHRGPQETQYFGPGTRLLVL.

This rearrangement joins TRBV18 to TRBJ2-4, with a possible D match to TRBD2 (6 bases). V was shortened by 2 bases and J by 10 bases, with 12 bases between the two germline ends. Germline-derived CDR1 and CDR2 are KGHSH and LQKENI. The length of the CDR3 is 13 residues. The CDR3 spells CASSPSGVDIQYF. The CDR3 nucleotides are TGTGCCAGCTCACCATCGGGGGTTGATATTCAGTACTTC.